These 8 T cell receptor beta chains were sequenced from one sample in a study of neurological immune-mediated disorders. One entry per CDR3 protein results from TCRdb running MiXCR on the 5' RACE reads. This table has 55,000 to 75,000 distinct CDR3 sequences, 12% to 15% appearing once. Time point: longitudinal time-point 1 (baseline). The sequencing input was PBMCs. The receptor set was obtained from a female donor with HTLV-1-associated myelopathy (HAM/TSP).

The sample holds many counts of this clonotype. V and J are TRBV6-2 or TRBV6-3 and TRBJ2-6, with D perhaps TRBD1 (6 bases). The CDR3 sequence is 16 residues long. The germline V and J ends were trimmed by 7 bases and 2 bases, with 15 bases remaining between them. Germline V gene lookup returns CDR1 MNHEY and CDR2 SVGEGT. CDR3 region: CASTSQGRTGANVLTF. The CDR3 DNA is TGTGCCAGCACCTCACAGGGTAGAACTGGGGCCAACGTCCTGACTTTC.

The table lists this clonotype with many counts. The rearrangement links TRBV12-3 or TRBV12-4 to TRBJ2-3; tentative D call: TRBD2 (7 bases). The CDR3 consists of 16 residues. V lost 1 base to trimming and J lost 2 bases, with 13 bases between them. In DNA form, the CDR3 reads TGTGCCAGCAGTTTAGTTGCGGGGGCCCCCACAGATACGCAGTATTTT. It translates to CASSLVAGAPTDTQYF.

This clonotype occurred many times. This chain connects TRBV7-8 to TRBJ2-7, with TRBD2 matching 11 bases. J lost 4 bases, V lost 2 bases, and 4 bases had no gene match. CDR3 length: 15 residues. CDR1 and CDR2 from the germline V gene are SGHVS and FQNEAQ. This chain's CDR3 is CASSLSSGGWYEQYF. CDR3 DNA: TGTGCCAGCAGCTTATCTAGCGGGGGGTGGTACGAGCAGTACTTC.

This clonotype has a count of ten or more. The chain combines TRBV14 with TRBJ2-7; TRBD1 might be the D (5 bases). CDR1 and CDR2 (germline): SGHDN, FVKESK. This CDR3 has 13 amino acids. V was clipped by 4 bases and J by 8 bases, with 15 bases between them. In DNA form, the CDR3 reads TGTGCCAGCAGCCTTAACCCCAGGGTTCAGCAGTACTTC. The encoded protein is CASSLNPRVQQYF. Supplemented by reference TRBV14 and TRBJ2-7, the full variable domain reads EAGVTQFPSHSVIEKGQTVTLRCDPISGHDNLYWYRRVMGKEIKFLLHFVKESKQDESGMPNNRFLAERTGGTYSTLKVQPAELEDSGVYFCASSLNPRVQQYFGPGTRLTVT.

This clonotype showed up many times. This chain joins TRBV2 and TRBJ1-1, with D hard to call. Looked up from germline, CDR1 is SNHLY and CDR2 is FYNNEI. This CDR3 has 13 residues. V lost 5 bases to trimming and J lost 3 bases, with 10 bases between them. For the CDR3, the DNA is TGTGCCAGCAGTAAGGACCTAGACACTGAAGCTTTCTTT. Its protein product is CASSKDLDTEAFF.

This clonotype was detected ten times or more. The CDR3 is CSVRNQGLHYGYTF. For the CDR3, the DNA is TGCAGCGTCAGAAATCAGGGGCTCCACTATGGCTACACCTTC. V and J are TRBV29-1 and TRBJ1-2; tentative D call: TRBD1 (6 bases). The CDR3 spans 14 residues. Trimming cost V 6 bases and J 3 bases, with 17 bases left between them. Germline-derived CDR1 and CDR2 are SQVTM and ANQGSEA.

In the case of this clonotype: A read error may be the cause here, since a much bigger clone is one base away. The chain is built from TRBV5-1 and TRBJ2-3, with 13 bases aligning to TRBD2. Germline V gene sequence: CDR1 SGHRS, CDR2 YFSETQ. CDR3 size: 15 residues. The CDR3 DNA sequence: TGCGCCAGCAGCTTTGAAGGACTAGCGGGGGATATGCAGTATTTT. This gives the protein CASSFEGLAGDMQYF.

The rearrangement joins TRBV7-9 to TRBJ2-5, with a possible D match to TRBD2 (5 bases). V lost 10 bases and J lost 2, with 14 bases in between. Looked up from germline, CDR1 is SEHNR and CDR2 is FQNEAQ (reference sequence). This CDR3 is 13 amino acids long. The CDR3 sequence: CANSSTGQETQYF. CDR3 DNA sequence: TGTGCCAACAGTTCGACGGGACAAGAGACCCAGTACTTC.